This entry describes one T cell receptor beta chain. What it recognizes is unknown. This specimen belongs to a study of beta chain features in type 1 diabetes. Study-wide results and limits: Patients showed naive, central memory and Treg TCRB repertoires that appeared more similar than those of healthy donors.

Since all of the isolated RNA was reverse transcribed, expressed TCRB transcripts were what got sequenced. Assay: immunoSEQ multiplex PCR; the TCRdb copy retains only in-frame clones and omits some. Of approximately 160,000 clones detected, around 8% appear once; the ten largest clones hold around 0.65%. The J segment lost 3 bases and the V segment lost 10 bases, leaving 12 bases of the junction unmatched. The CDR3 length is 15 residues. Germline-derived CDR1 and CDR2 are ENHRY and SYGVKD. Source material: central memory CD4+ T cells from blood. This rearrangement joins TRBV10-3 to TRBJ1-1; 9 positions agree with TRBD1. The receptor was derived from a man aged 18-30 years in good health. This CDR3 is CASSDTGGGDTEAFF. In DNA form, the CDR3 reads TGTGCCAGCAGCGACACAGGGGGCGGCGACACTGAAGCTTTCTTT.